This passage covers 11 T cell receptor beta chains from one sample sequenced in a study of T-cell memory formation after mild COVID-19. TCRdb re-derived calls from the 5' RACE reads in MiXCR, one entry per CDR3 protein. The sample carries 200,000 to 250,000 distinct CDR3 sequences, 16% recorded once. Sequencing was carried out using PBMCs or a T cell subset sorted from them (not recorded which). These receptors were collected from a man between 18 and 35 years old who had mild COVID-19 (a few samples of this study predate the infection). Cell type and time point are not known.

The gene calls are TRBV16 and TRBJ1-5, with a tentative D call TRBD1 (5 bases). Trimming removed 2 bases at V and 7 bases at J, with 9 bases between. The CDR3 has 13 residues. Germline lookup yields CDR1 KGHSY and CDR2 FQNENV. The CDR3 loop reads CASSQGSGQPQHF. The CDR3 nucleotides read TGTGCCAGCAGCCAAGGGTCAGGGCAGCCCCAGCATTTT.

This clonotype occurred a few times. V usage is TRBV7-9 and J usage is TRBJ2-7, with 7 bases fitting TRBD1. CDR3 length equals 14 residues. The ends lost 1 base at V and 6 bases at J; junction bases unmatched: 6. Per germline, CDR1 SEHNR and CDR2 FQNEAQ (reference sequence). The CDR3 region is CASSLDRAGGEQYF. The CDR3 coding sequence is TGTGCCAGCAGCTTAGATAGGGCAGGGGGCGAGCAGTACTTC.

The rearrangement uses TRBV5-4 and TRBJ1-6; no definite D call. There are 14 residues in the CDR3. Germline lookup yields CDR1 SGHNT and CDR2 YYREEE (reference sequence). The ends were cut back, 1 base at V and 6 bases at J, with 8 bases in the middle. CDR3 protein: CASSLSQRNSPLHF. The CDR3 DNA follows: TGTGCCAGCAGCTTGTCACAGCGTAATTCACCCCTCCACTTT.

The sample holds a few counts of this clonotype. V gene TRBV5-1 combines with J gene TRBJ2-1; D may be TRBD2 (5 bases). V was shortened by 4 bases and J by 3 bases, with 17 bases between the two germline ends. The CDR3 has 16 residues. Germline V gives CDR1 SGHRS, CDR2 YFSETQ. The CDR3 DNA sequence: TGCGCCAGCAGCCCCGGTCCCCGAGGGTTCTACAATGAGCAGTTCTTC. Its protein product is CASSPGPRGFYNEQFF. The full variable domain, rest sourced from reference TRBV5-1 and TRBJ2-1, is KAGVTQTPRYLIKTRGQQVTLSCSPISGHRSVSWYQQTPGQGLQFLFEYFSETQRNKGNFPGRFSGRQFSNSRSEMNVSTLELGDSALYLCASSPGPRGFYNEQFFGPGTRLTVL.

This clonotype was seen a handful of times. The gene calls are TRBV12-3 or TRBV12-4 and TRBJ2-7; possibly TRBD1 for D (7 bases). V was clipped by 6 bases and J by 7 bases, with 19 bases between them. There are 14 residues in the CDR3. CDR3 sequence: CASSPDREVREQYV. For the CDR3, the DNA is TGTGCCAGCAGCCCCGACAGGGAGGTGAGGGAGCAGTACGTC.

The rearrangement joins TRBV20-1 to TRBJ1-1; D is possibly TRBD1 (5 bases). This CDR3 spans 14 amino acids. Looked up from germline, CDR1 is DFQATT and CDR2 is SNEGSKA (reference sequence). The V gene lost 6 bases and the J gene lost 4 bases, with 18 bases spanning the gap. The CDR3 protein is CSAPFGAGTTEAFF. Here the CDR3 DNA reads TGCAGTGCCCCGTTTGGGGCCGGGACCACTGAAGCTTTCTTT.

The chain couples TRBV18 to TRBJ1-1, with D possibly being TRBD1 (5 bases). Germline V gene data show CDR1 as KGHSH and CDR2 as LQKENI. V lost 3 bases and J 3 bases, leaving 8 bases between the germline ends. This CDR3 is 13 amino acids long. CDR3 in amino acids: CASSPGVDTEAFF. The CDR3 DNA reads TGTGCCAGCTCACCGGGGGTGGACACTGAAGCTTTCTTT.

The chain joins TRBV24-1 to TRBJ2-1; either TRBD1 or TRBD2 may supply D (7 bases each). Germline V gene data show CDR1 as KGHDR and CDR2 as SFDVKD. V lost 4 bases, J lost 6 bases, and 18 bases lay in between. The CDR3 is 16 residues long. The CDR3 DNA reads as TGTGCCACCAGTGACTCAGACAGGGAGGGGGTCAATGAGCAGTTCTTC. The encoded protein is CATSDSDREGVNEQFF.

The gene calls are TRBV7-2 and TRBJ2-7; D not certain. This CDR3 has 14 residues. Germline assignment: CDR1 SGHTA and CDR2 FQGNSA. Trimming cost V 0 bases and J 4 bases, with 10 bases left between them. Here the CDR3 DNA reads TGTGCCAGCAGCTTAGCGGAGACAACGTACGAGCAGTACGTC. This translates into CASSLAETTYEQYV.

The genes are TRBV12-3 or TRBV12-4 and TRBJ1-5; 10 nucleotides match TRBD1. V lost 6 bases to trimming and J lost 6 bases; unmatched junction nucleotides: 11. The CDR3 covers 16 residues. CDR3: CASSRQGARNGQPQHF. CDR3 sequence (DNA): TGTGCCAGCAGCCGACAGGGGGCCCGTAACGGTCAGCCCCAGCATTTT.

This clonotype was counted a few times. The chain links TRBV2 to TRBJ2-3; D unresolved. CDR3 length equals 12 residues. Between the trimmed V and J ends, which lost 5 bases and 6 bases, there was a span of 9 bases. Germline CDR1 is SNHLY and CDR2 is FYNNEI. The CDR3 coding sequence is TGTGCCAGCAGTCCCATATGGGATACGCAGTATTTT. Translation: CASSPIWDTQYF.